The rows below give T cell receptor beta chains drawn from one sample of a study of T cells in Graves' hyperthyroidism and ophthalmopathy. TCRdb recomputed calls from the multiplex PCR reads with MiXCR, one row per CDR3 protein. In the table there are some 690,000 distinct CDR3 sequences, roughly 17% of which are singletons. Sequenced input: blood. These receptor sequences come from a man aged 50 to 60 with Graves' hyperthyroidism. Both conserved end residues are part of each CDR3. Fields, in order: D gene, clone size, J gene, V gene, CDR3 protein, CDR3 DNA. The D gene is left open where the match is weak. Size is omitted from some rows. Given values are once, few, many or a class for expanded clones.

>TRBD2|many|TRBJ2-3|TRBV24-1
CATSDPGTSAYTDTQYF
TGTGCCACCAGTGATCCAGGGACTAGCGCCTACACAGATACGCAGTATTTT
>-|few|TRBJ2-2|TRBV3-1
CASSRFGATGELFF
TGTGCCAGCAGCCGGTTCGGGGCCACCGGGGAGCTGTTTTTT
>-|-|TRBJ2-7|TRBV4-2
CASSQEGNGNYEQYF
TGTGCCAGCAGCCAAGAAGGGAACGGAAACTACGAGCAGTACTTC
>-|-|TRBJ1-2|TRBV7-9
CTSSLGGTIYGYTF
TGTACCAGCAGCTTAGGAGGGACCATCTATGGCTACACCTTC
>TRBD2|-|TRBJ2-1|TRBV5-1
CASSSGTSGKTNEQFF
TGCGCCAGCAGCTCCGGGACTAGCGGAAAAACCAATGAGCAGTTCTTC
>-|many|TRBJ1-2|TRBV12-3/TRBV12-4
CASRGGLELGYTF
TGTGCCAGCAGAGGAGGGCTTGAATTAGGCTACACCTTC
>TRBD2|-|TRBJ2-1|TRBV12-3/TRBV12-4
CASSSYHSGRAYNEQFF
TGTGCCAGCAGTTCGTACCATAGCGGGAGGGCCTACAATGAGCAGTTCTTC
>-|-|TRBJ2-1|TRBV27
CASSLLVNYNEQFF
TGTGCCAGCAGTTTATTGGTCAACTACAATGAGCAGTTCTTC
>-|-|TRBJ1-4|TRBV5-1
CASSLAPVATNEKLLF
TGCGCCAGCAGCTTGGCCCCAGTTGCAACTAATGAAAAACTGCTTTTT
>TRBD2|-|TRBJ2-1|TRBV4-1
CASSQDRTSGTYGEQFF
TGCGCCAGCAGCCAAGATAGGACTAGCGGGACCTACGGTGAGCAGTTCTTC
>-|few|TRBJ1-2|TRBV13
CASSIHRADGYTF
TGTGCCAGCAGCATCCACAGGGCGGATGGCTACACCTTC
>-|many|TRBJ2-5|TRBV7-8
CASSLEPDNPARQEWTQYF
TGTGCCAGCAGCTTAGAGCCGGACAACCCCGCTCGCCAAGAGTGGACCCAGTACTTC
>-|many|TRBJ1-5|TRBV18
CASSPPSGNQPQHF
TGTGCCAGCTCACCACCTTCCGGGAATCAGCCCCAGCATTTT
>-|-|TRBJ2-1|TRBV28
CASKVLTSHQFF
TGTGCCAGCAAGGTATTGACCTCGCATCAGTTCTTC
>-|-|TRBJ2-6|TRBV18
CASSRTLTVSGANVLTF
TGTGCCAGCTCACGGACATTGACTGTTTCGGGGGCCAACGTCCTGACTTTC
>-|many|TRBJ1-5|TRBV12-3/TRBV12-4
CASSLSKGDNQPQHF
TGTGCCAGCAGTTTGAGCAAGGGGGACAATCAGCCCCAGCATTTT
>-|few|TRBJ2-2|TRBV29-1
CSVEDYRAPTGELFF
TGCAGCGTTGAGGATTACAGGGCCCCCACCGGGGAGCTGTTTTTT
>-|-|TRBJ1-1|TRBV6-5
CASSSWTPISGAEAFF
TGTGCCAGCAGTTCCTGGACGCCAATTTCGGGGGCTGAAGCTTTCTTT
>-|few|TRBJ2-1|TRBV29-1
CSVEWSGGGFF
TGCAGCGTTGAATGGAGTGGCGGTGGGTTCTTC
>-|many|TRBJ2-2|TRBV11-2
CASSLSEGTGELFF
TGTGCCAGCAGCTTATCTGAGGGAACCGGGGAGCTGTTTTTT
>TRBD2|many|TRBJ2-3|TRBV6-1
CASSEALAGVPDTQYF
TGTGCCAGCAGTGAAGCGCTAGCGGGAGTCCCTGATACGCAGTATTTT
>-|many|TRBJ2-1|TRBV7-2
CASSLNGATYNEQFF
TGTGCCAGCAGCTTGAACGGAGCAACTTACAATGAGCAGTTCTTC
>TRBD2|many|TRBJ2-7|TRBV28
CASSSVGGSAGSEQYF
TGTGCCAGCAGTTCGGTCGGGGGGTCGGCAGGTAGCGAGCAGTACTTC
>-|few|TRBJ1-5|TRBV28
CASSLLGQALNQPQHF
TGTGCCAGCAGTTTACTGGGTCAGGCTCTTAATCAGCCCCAGCATTTT
>-|few|TRBJ2-2|TRBV7-9
CASSPFLTNTGELFF
TGTGCCAGCAGCCCTTTTCTCACGAACACCGGGGAGCTGTTTTTT
>TRBD2|many|TRBJ2-3|TRBV29-1
CSVAGGTLAGHTDTQYF
TGCAGCGTGGCGGGGGGTACCCTAGCGGGTCACACAGATACGCAGTATTTT
>-|-|TRBJ1-1|TRBV9
CASTAIGRNTEAFF
TGTGCCAGCACCGCTATCGGGAGGAACACTGAAGCTTTCTTT
>-|many|TRBJ2-2|TRBV28
CASSLWGRGTGELFF
TGTGCCAGCAGTTTATGGGGCAGGGGTACCGGGGAGCTGTTTTTT
>TRBD2|few|TRBJ2-7|TRBV20-1
CSARDRLAGANYEQYF
TGCAGTGCTAGAGATCGACTAGCGGGAGCCAACTACGAGCAGTACTTC
>-|many|TRBJ2-2|TRBV12-3/TRBV12-4
CASRTGTPNTGELFF
TGTGCCAGCCGGACCGGGACACCGAACACCGGGGAGCTGTTTTTT
>-|many|TRBJ2-6|TRBV10-3
CAISKDRLPSGANVLTF
TGTGCCATCAGTAAAGACAGGTTGCCCTCTGGGGCCAACGTCCTGACTTTC
>-|-|TRBJ1-2|TRBV18
CASSPPSPGASNYGYTF
TGTGCCAGCTCACCCCCAAGCCCAGGGGCCTCTAACTATGGCTACACCTTC
>TRBD2|-|TRBJ2-1|TRBV27
CASSPRLAGPYNEQFF
TGTGCCAGCAGTCCCCGACTAGCGGGGCCGTACAATGAGCAGTTCTTC